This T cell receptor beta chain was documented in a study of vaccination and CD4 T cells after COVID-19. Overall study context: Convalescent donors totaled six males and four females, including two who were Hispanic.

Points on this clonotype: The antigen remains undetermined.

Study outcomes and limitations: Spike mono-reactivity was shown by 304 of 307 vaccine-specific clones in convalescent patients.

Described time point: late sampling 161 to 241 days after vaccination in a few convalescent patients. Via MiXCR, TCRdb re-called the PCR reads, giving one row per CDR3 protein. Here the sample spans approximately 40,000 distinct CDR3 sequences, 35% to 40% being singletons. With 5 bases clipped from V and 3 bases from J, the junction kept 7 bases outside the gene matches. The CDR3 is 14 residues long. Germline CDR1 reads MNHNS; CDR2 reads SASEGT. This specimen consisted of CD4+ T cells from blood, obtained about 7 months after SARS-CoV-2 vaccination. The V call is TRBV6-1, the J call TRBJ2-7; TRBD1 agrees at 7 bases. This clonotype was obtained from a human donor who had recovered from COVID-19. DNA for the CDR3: TGTGCCAGCAGTCTTAGGGACAGATACTACGAGCAGTACTTC. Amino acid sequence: CASSLRDRYYEQYF.